The 32 T cell receptor beta chains listed next were all sequenced from one sample in a study of shared clonotypes between healthy human individuals. Here immunoSEQ multiplex PCR was the method, and the copy in TCRdb shows in-frame clones only, minus some. The sample includes millions of clones, approximately 95% seen only once; the top ten take 0.1% to 0.15%. The sequencing input was naive CD4+ T cells sorted from blood. Documented subset: CD45RA+ positively selected. The source of these receptors is a man aged 18-30 years in good health.

J is TRBJ1-6 and V is TRBV6-5, with D possibly being TRBD1 (5 bases). V lost 6 bases, J lost 10 bases, and 16 bases lay in between. Germline CDR1 is MNHEY and CDR2 is SVGAGI. This CDR3 region has 14 residues. The CDR3 loop reads CASRPGQGRSPLHF. The CDR3 bases are TGTGCCAGCAGACCAGGACAAGGACGGTCACCCCTCCACTTT.

Note on this clone: The same CDR3 is also encoded by other DNA sequences in this sample. The genes are TRBV6-5 and TRBJ1-1, with no clear D. The germline V gene has CDR1 MNHEY and CDR2 SVGAGI. V gave up 0 bases and J gave up 2 bases, with 7 bases separating them. This CDR3 region has 14 residues. CDR3 sequence: CASSYSNVNTEAFF. The CDR3 DNA follows: TGTGCCAGCAGTTACTCGAACGTTAACACTGAAGCTTTCTTT.

J is TRBJ2-3 and V is TRBV2; D unresolved. Germline CDR1 and CDR2: SNHLY and FYNNEI. This CDR3 is built from 10 residues. Trimming pared 6 bases from V and 15 bases from J, leaving 13 bases between. The CDR3 DNA reads as TGTGCCAGCAGAGACTTTACTACTTATTTT. Translating it yields CASRDFTTYF.

The V gene is TRBV5-4, the J gene TRBJ2-5; either TRBD1 or TRBD2 may fit D (5 bases each). CDR3 length: 13 residues. Germline V CDR1 and CDR2: SGHNT, YYREEE (reference sequence). V shed 4 bases and J shed 4 bases, with 11 bases lying between them. Here the CDR3 reads CASSRDSGETQYF. The CDR3, as DNA: TGTGCCAGCAGCCGAGACAGCGGAGAGACCCAGTACTTC. Drawing the rest from reference TRBV5-4 and TRBJ2-5, the complete variable domain is ETGVTQSPTHLIKTRGQQVTLRCSSQSGHNTVSWYQQALGQGPQFIFQYYREEENGRGNFPPRFSGLQFPNYSSELNVNALELDDSALYLCASSRDSGETQYFGPGTRLLVL.

This sequence joins TRBV7-9 and TRBJ2-2, with no clear D. The CDR3 is 14 amino acids. Germline assignment: CDR1 SEHNR and CDR2 FQNEAQ (reference sequence). The V and J ends lost 5 bases and 4 bases respectively, with 11 bases between them. In DNA form, the CDR3 reads TGTGCCAGCAGCGCCCTATTATCCACCGGGGAGCTGTTTTTT. Translating gives CASSALLSTGELFF.

The genes are TRBV5-1 and TRBJ1-2, with 8 nucleotides matching TRBD1. The CDR3 loop spans 16 amino acids. CDR1 is SGHRS, CDR2 YFSETQ, per germline. Germline trimming cut 4 bases from V and 0 bases from J; bases unmatched to any gene: 8. The CDR3 nucleotides read TGCGCCAGCAGCCCTGGACAGGGAAGCTCTAACTATGGCTACACCTTC. Encoded protein: CASSPGQGSSNYGYTF.

The chain uses TRBV7-2 and TRBJ2-1; 7 bases are a match to TRBD1. J lost 7 bases, V lost 5 bases, and 2 bases had no gene match. Germline CDR1 and CDR2: SGHTA and FQGNSA. This CDR3 has 12 amino acids. CDR3 in DNA: TGTGCCAGCAGCCTACAGGGGAATGAGCAGTTCTTC. Its protein product is CASSLQGNEQFF.

This chain joins TRBV7-2 and TRBJ1-1, with D perhaps matching TRBD1 (6 bases). The CDR3 runs to 13 residues. Trimming left V 1 base short and J 11 bases short, with 14 bases between. CDR1 SGHTA and CDR2 FQGNSA come from the germline V gene. CDR3: CASSLGDISRAFF. In nucleotides, the CDR3 is TGTGCCAGCAGCTTAGGGGACATAAGTCGGGCTTTCTTT.

The chain employs TRBV6-1 and TRBJ1-3; no clear D. This CDR3 region has 13 residues. Germline CDR1 is MNHNS and CDR2 is SASEGT. Trimming took off 8 bases at V and 3 bases at J, with 11 bases between the two ends. The CDR3: CASGVGSGNTIYF. CDR3 nucleotides: TGTGCCAGCGGGGTAGGGAGTGGAAACACCATATATTTT.

Comment on this clone: Other DNA sequences in the sample encode the same CDR3. This sequence joins TRBV5-1 and TRBJ1-4; TRBD1 aligns across 7 bases. CDR3 length: 16 residues. Germline V lookup: CDR1 SGHRS, CDR2 YFSETQ. The V segment lost 4 bases and the J segment 0 bases; nucleotides outside the gene matches: 6. The CDR3 region is CASSLGQTATNEKLFF. In DNA, the CDR3 is TGCGCCAGCAGCCTGGGACAGACCGCAACTAATGAAAAACTGTTTTTT.

For this clone: The identical CDR3 is also encoded by other nucleotide sequences in the sample. The chain recombines TRBV5-1 with TRBJ2-7; the D gene is possibly TRBD1 (6 bases). The CDR3 loop spans 14 amino acids. Germline V lookup: CDR1 SGHRS, CDR2 YFSETQ. Trimming shortened V by 5 bases and J by 4 bases, and 16 bases separated the two germline ends. The CDR3 spells CASSLIQGVYEQYF. The CDR3 DNA reads as TGCGCCAGCAGTCTGATACAGGGAGTGTACGAGCAGTACTTC.

This rearrangement joins TRBV6-5 to TRBJ1-3; 12 bases fit TRBD1. The CDR3 totals 16 residues. Trimming at V came to 0 bases and at J to 6 bases, leaving 3 bases not matched to a gene. From germline, CDR1 is MNHEY and CDR2 SVGAGI. For the CDR3, the DNA is TGTGCCAGCAGTTACTCAGCGGGACAGGGGGCAAACACCATATATTTT. Protein: CASSYSAGQGANTIYF.

The rearrangement links TRBV10-1 to TRBJ1-1; D not resolved. Germline lookup yields CDR1 WNHNN and CDR2 SYGVQD (reference sequence). Trimming took 6 bases from V and 1 from J, leaving 9 bases between them. This CDR3 has 13 residues. The CDR3 region is CASRQRSNTEAFF. Here the CDR3 DNA reads TGCGCCAGCAGACAGAGGTCGAACACTGAAGCTTTCTTT.

The V call is TRBV28, the J call TRBJ1-6; 8 bases are a match to TRBD1. Unmatched junction bases numbered 10, after V lost 3 bases and J lost 9 bases. The germline CDR1 and CDR2 sequences are MDHEN and SYDVKM. The CDR3 runs 16 residues. The DNA of the CDR3 is TGTGCCAGCAGTTTCGTGGACAGGGCCATCTCTTCACCCCTCCACTTT. Its protein is CASSFVDRAISSPLHF.

As concerns this clone: Different DNA sequences within this sample yield the same CDR3. The gene calls are TRBV5-1 and TRBJ1-1, with D possibly TRBD1 on 6 matching bases. V was clipped by 2 bases and J by 4 bases, with 12 bases between them. CDR3 length: 14 residues. The germline V gene encodes CDR1 SGHRS and CDR2 YFSETQ. Written as DNA, the CDR3 is TGCGCCAGCAGCTTCAGAGGGGGTGGCACTGAAGCTTTCTTT. This codes for CASSFRGGGTEAFF.

V and J are TRBV4-1 and TRBJ2-2; 10 bases fit TRBD2. The J segment lost 4 bases and the V segment lost 5 bases, leaving 4 bases of the junction unmatched. Germline CDR1 MGHRA, CDR2 YSYEKL. The CDR3 has 15 amino acids. The CDR3 spells CASSNLAGVTGELFF. The CDR3 nucleotides are TGCGCCAGCAGCAACCTAGCGGGGGTCACCGGGGAGCTGTTTTTT.

DNA of the CDR3: TGTGCCTGGAATAGGGGGAAAGAGACCCAGTACTTC. This encodes CAWNRGKETQYF. The chain carries TRBV30 and TRBJ2-5, with D maybe TRBD1 (6 bases). Germline V gene sequence: CDR1 GTSNPN, CDR2 SVGIG (reference sequence). The germline V and J ends were trimmed by 4 bases and 3 bases, with 9 bases remaining between them. CDR3 length equals 12 residues.

The V call is TRBV29-1, the J call TRBJ2-3; D perhaps matches TRBD1 (6 bases). This CDR3 region has 13 residues. Trimming removed 4 bases from V and 2 bases from J, with 10 bases in between. Germline V gene lookup returns CDR1 SQVTM and CDR2 ANQGSEA. The CDR3 DNA reads TGCAGCGTTGCTAGGGGGAACACAGATACGCAGTATTTT. It codes for CSVARGNTDTQYF.

This clone was detected only once. The chain combines TRBV6-5 with TRBJ2-1; D not certain. The ends were cut back, 2 bases at V and 5 bases at J, with 4 bases in the middle. Germline CDR1 MNHEY, CDR2 SVGAGI. The CDR3 is 12 amino acids. CDR3 amino acids: CASSYANNEQFF. CDR3 nucleotides: TGTGCCAGCAGTTACGCGAACAATGAGCAGTTCTTC.

The V gene is TRBV6-5, the J gene TRBJ2-7, with D perhaps matching TRBD2 (7 bases). The V end was cut by 6 bases, the J end by 6 bases, with 18 bases between. Germline CDR1 and CDR2: MNHEY and SVGAGI. The CDR3 consists of 14 residues. The CDR3 protein is CASRRGGPSGEQYF. CDR3 nucleotide sequence: TGTGCCAGCAGAAGGGGGGGGCCGTCCGGCGAGCAGTACTTC.

CDR3 residues: CASSPTGNDSPLHF. The CDR3 nucleotides read TGTGCCAGCAGCCCAACAGGGAACGATTCACCCCTCCACTTT. This chain uses TRBV6-5 with TRBJ1-6; maybe TRBD1 (6 bases). The CDR3 spans 14 residues. The germline V gene has CDR1 MNHEY and CDR2 SVGAGI. Trimming shortened V by 6 bases and J by 8 bases, and 14 bases separated the two germline ends.

This clone was observed a handful of times. This chain joins TRBV7-8 and TRBJ2-5; D ambiguous. The DNA end lines up better with TRBJ2-7; the J call may be wrong. The CDR3 is 18 amino acids. CDR1 is SGHVS and CDR2 is FQNEAQ in the germline V gene. CDR3 region: CASSLGGYAGESSYEQYF. The CDR3 nucleotides are TGTGCCAGCAGCCTCGGCGGCTACGCAGGCGAAAGCTCCTACGAGCAGTACTTC.

The gene calls are TRBV7-2 and TRBJ2-5; a weak D match, TRBD1 (6 bases). The CDR3 is 16 residues long. Trimming took 2 bases from V and 2 from J, leaving 15 bases between them. Germline V gives CDR1 SGHTA, CDR2 FQGNSA. The CDR3: CASSLNGQGIQETQYF. The CDR3 DNA sequence: TGTGCCAGCAGCTTAAACGGCCAGGGGATACAAGAGACCCAGTACTTC.

Turning to this clone: Distinct nucleotide sequences in the sample also encode this CDR3. The chain employs TRBV5-1 and TRBJ1-2; the D is unclear. Per germline, CDR1 SGHRS and CDR2 YFSETQ. Trimming took off 0 bases at V and 5 bases at J, with 8 bases between the two ends. The CDR3 runs 13 residues. The CDR3 protein is CASSLGADYGYTF. DNA for the CDR3: TGCGCCAGCAGCTTGGGGGCAGATTATGGCTACACCTTC.

J is TRBJ1-2 and V is TRBV2, with 7 nucleotides matching TRBD1. The CDR3 is 13 residues long. Looked up from germline, CDR1 is SNHLY and CDR2 is FYNNEI. The J segment lost 6 bases and the V segment lost 6 bases, leaving 7 bases of the junction unmatched. The CDR3 DNA reads TGTGCCAGCAGCGGGGACAGCTCGAATGGCTACACCTTC. Amino acids: CASSGDSSNGYTF.

Concerning this clone itself: Distinct nucleotide sequences in the sample also encode this CDR3. The chain uses TRBV7-2 and TRBJ2-2, with 9 bases fitting TRBD1. This CDR3 region has 15 residues. Per germline, CDR1 SGHTA and CDR2 FQGNSA. The V segment lost 0 bases and the J segment 6 bases; nucleotides outside the gene matches: 2. DNA for the CDR3: TGTGCCAGCAGCTTAGCGGGACAGGGATCCGGGGAGCTGTTTTTT. Its translation is CASSLAGQGSGELFF. Variable domain in full (rest from reference TRBV7-2 and TRBJ2-2): GAGVSQSPSNKVTEKGKDVELRCDPISGHTALYWYRQSLGQGLEFLIYFQGNSAPDKSGLPSDRFSAERTGGSVSTLTIQRTQQEDSAVYLCASSLAGQGSGELFFGEGSRLTVL.

This sequence joins TRBV7-6 and TRBJ2-6, with D hard to call. This CDR3 region has 15 residues. The V and J ends lost 1 base and 2 bases respectively, with 6 bases between them. The germline gives CDR1 SGHVS, CDR2 FNYEAQ. The CDR3 loop reads CASSLVETGANVLTF. CDR3 nucleotide sequence: TGTGCCAGCAGCTTAGTGGAGACTGGGGCCAACGTCCTGACTTTC. The whole variable domain, filled in from reference TRBV7-6 and TRBJ2-6, reads GAGVSQSPRYKVTKRGQDVALRCDPISGHVSLYWYRQALGQGPEFLTYFNYEAQQDKSGLPNDRFSAERPEGSISTLTIQRTEQRDSAMYRCASSLVETGANVLTFGAGSRLTVL.

The V and J genes are TRBV5-1 and TRBJ2-1, with D hard to call. The CDR3 is made up of 15 amino acids. Trimming removed 5 bases from V and 0 bases from J, with 12 bases in between. Looked up from germline, CDR1 is SGHRS and CDR2 is YFSETQ. In nucleotides, the CDR3 is TGCGCCAGCAGTCAATCTCCCCTCTCCTACAATGAGCAGTTCTTC. It encodes CASSQSPLSYNEQFF.

The chain recombines TRBV19 with TRBJ1-5; 8 positions agree with TRBD1. CDR1 LNHDA and CDR2 SQIVND come from the germline V gene (reference sequence). V dropped 5 bases and J dropped 4; count of bases not matched to a gene: 7. The CDR3 consists of 15 residues. CDR3 DNA: TGTGCCAGTAGTTCACGGACAGGGCCGAATCAGCCCCAGCATTTT. As protein: CASSSRTGPNQPQHF.

The rearrangement uses TRBV7-2 and TRBJ1-2; 9 positions agree with TRBD1. Trimming cost V 4 bases and J 1 base; bases outside gene matches: 4. Germline V gives CDR1 SGHTA, CDR2 FQGNSA. The CDR3 totals 15 residues. CDR3 DNA sequence: TGTGCCAGCAGCTGGGACAGGGAGCGTAACTATGGCTACACCTTC. Amino acids: CASSWDRERNYGYTF. Full variable domain (missing parts from reference TRBV7-2 and TRBJ1-2): GAGVSQSPSNKVTEKGKDVELRCDPISGHTALYWYRQSLGQGLEFLIYFQGNSAPDKSGLPSDRFSAERTGGSVSTLTIQRTQQEDSAVYLCASSWDRERNYGYTFGSGTRLTVV.

This chain joins TRBV13 and TRBJ2-2; a possible D gene is TRBD2 (6 bases). The CDR3 sequence is 17 residues long. V lost 3 bases and J lost 5, with 19 bases in between. From germline, CDR1 is PRHDT and CDR2 FYEKMQ (reference sequence). CDR3 nucleotide sequence: TGTGCCAGCAGCTTCTCCGGGGGTCGTCCGGATACCGGGGAGCTGTTTTTT. This gives the protein CASSFSGGRPDTGELFF. Combining the CDR3 with reference TRBV13 and TRBJ2-2 gives the whole variable domain AAGVIQSPRHLIKEKRETATLKCYPIPRHDTVYWYQQGPGQDPQFLISFYEKMQSDKGSIPDRFSAQQFSDYHSELNMSSLELGDSALYFCASSFSGGRPDTGELFFGEGSRLTVL.

The chain recombines TRBV29-1 with TRBJ1-1; no definite D call. CDR3 length: 14 amino acids. Trimming stripped 5 bases from V and 1 base from J, with 14 bases between. CDR1 and CDR2 (germline): SQVTM, ANQGSEA. DNA of the CDR3: TGCAGCGTTACGACGAGGGTCGCGAACACTGAAGCTTTCTTT. Protein product: CSVTTRVANTEAFF.